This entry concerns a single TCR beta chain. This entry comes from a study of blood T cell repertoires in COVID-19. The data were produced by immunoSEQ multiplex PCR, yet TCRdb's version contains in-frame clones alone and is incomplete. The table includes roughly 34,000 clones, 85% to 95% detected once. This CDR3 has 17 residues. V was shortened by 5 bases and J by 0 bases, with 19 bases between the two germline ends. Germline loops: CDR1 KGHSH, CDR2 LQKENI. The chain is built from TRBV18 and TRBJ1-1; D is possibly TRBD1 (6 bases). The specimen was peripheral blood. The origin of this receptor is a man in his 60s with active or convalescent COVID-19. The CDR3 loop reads CASSSHPTGGMNTEAFF. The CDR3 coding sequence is TGTGCCAGCTCATCGCATCCGACAGGAGGCATGAACACTGAAGCTTTCTTT.